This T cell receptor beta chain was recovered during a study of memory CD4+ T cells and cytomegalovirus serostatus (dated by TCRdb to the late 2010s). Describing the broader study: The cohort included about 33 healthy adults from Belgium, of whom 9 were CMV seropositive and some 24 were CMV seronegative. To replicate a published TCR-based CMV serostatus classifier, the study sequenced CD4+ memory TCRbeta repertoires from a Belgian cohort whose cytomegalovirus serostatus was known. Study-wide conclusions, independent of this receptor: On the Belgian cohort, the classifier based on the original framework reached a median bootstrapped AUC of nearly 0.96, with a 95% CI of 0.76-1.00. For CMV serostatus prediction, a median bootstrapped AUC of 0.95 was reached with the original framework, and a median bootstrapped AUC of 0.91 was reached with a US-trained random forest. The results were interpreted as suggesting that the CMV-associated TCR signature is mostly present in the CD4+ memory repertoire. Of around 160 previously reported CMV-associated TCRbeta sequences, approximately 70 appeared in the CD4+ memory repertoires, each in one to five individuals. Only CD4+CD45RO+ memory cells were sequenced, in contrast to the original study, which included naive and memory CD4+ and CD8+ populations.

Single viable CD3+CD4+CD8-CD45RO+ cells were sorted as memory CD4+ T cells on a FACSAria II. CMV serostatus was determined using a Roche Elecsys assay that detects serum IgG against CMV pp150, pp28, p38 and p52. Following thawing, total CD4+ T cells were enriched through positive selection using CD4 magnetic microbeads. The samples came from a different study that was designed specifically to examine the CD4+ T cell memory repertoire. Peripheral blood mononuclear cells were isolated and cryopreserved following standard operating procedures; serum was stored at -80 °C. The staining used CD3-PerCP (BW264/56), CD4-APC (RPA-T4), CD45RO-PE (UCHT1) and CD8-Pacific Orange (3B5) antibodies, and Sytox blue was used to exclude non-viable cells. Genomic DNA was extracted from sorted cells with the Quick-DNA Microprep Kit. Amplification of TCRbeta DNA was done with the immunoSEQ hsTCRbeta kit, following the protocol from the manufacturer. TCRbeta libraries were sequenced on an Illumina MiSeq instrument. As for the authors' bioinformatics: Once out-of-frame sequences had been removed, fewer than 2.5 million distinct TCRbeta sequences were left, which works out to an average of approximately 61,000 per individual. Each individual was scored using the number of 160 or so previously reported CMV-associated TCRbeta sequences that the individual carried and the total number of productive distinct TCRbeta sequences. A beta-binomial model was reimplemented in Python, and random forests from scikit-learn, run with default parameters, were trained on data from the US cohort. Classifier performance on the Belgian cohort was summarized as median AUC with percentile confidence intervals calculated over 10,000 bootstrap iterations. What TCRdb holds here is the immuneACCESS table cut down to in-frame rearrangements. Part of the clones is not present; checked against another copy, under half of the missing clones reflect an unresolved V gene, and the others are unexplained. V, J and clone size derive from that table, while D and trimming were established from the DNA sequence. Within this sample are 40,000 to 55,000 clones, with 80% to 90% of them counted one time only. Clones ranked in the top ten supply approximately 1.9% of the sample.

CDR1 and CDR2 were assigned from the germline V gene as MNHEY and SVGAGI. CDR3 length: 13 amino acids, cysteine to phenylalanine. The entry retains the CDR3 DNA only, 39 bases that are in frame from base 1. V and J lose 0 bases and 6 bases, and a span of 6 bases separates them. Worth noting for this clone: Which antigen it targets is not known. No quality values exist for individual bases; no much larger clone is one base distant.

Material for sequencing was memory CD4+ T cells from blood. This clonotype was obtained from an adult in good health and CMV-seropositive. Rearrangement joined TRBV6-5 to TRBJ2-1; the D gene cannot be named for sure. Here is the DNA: TGTGCCAGCAGTTACTCTTTTAGCAATGAGCAGTTCTTC. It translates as CASSYSFSNEQFF.